Listed below are T cell receptor beta chains from one sample, sequenced in a study of blood T cell repertoires in COVID-19. TCRdb's copy holds only in-frame clones and misses some; the assay was immunoSEQ multiplex PCR. The sample lists about 100,000 clones, 80% to 95% occurring once. Sequencing input: peripheral blood. Source of these receptors: a man between 65 and 79 years old with acute or convalescent COVID-19. CDR3s include the opening cysteine and the closing phenylalanine or tryptophan. The order of the fields is V gene, CDR3 length, J gene, CDR3 protein.

V: TRBV7-9; length: 11; J: TRBJ2-3; CDR3: CASSFTDTQYF
V: TRBV28; length: 12; J: TRBJ1-5; CDR3: CASSVSSQPQHF
V: TRBV6-5; length: 14; J: TRBJ1-4; CDR3: CASSRRAQGEKLFF
V: TRBV7-3; length: 16; J: TRBJ2-1; CDR3: CASSLVSGTGDNEQFF
V: TRBV7-9; length: 13; J: TRBJ2-5; CDR3: CASSLDRAETQYF
V: TRBV19; length: 14; J: TRBJ2-2; CDR3: CASKGRGHTGELFF
V: TRBV7-3; length: 17; J: TRBJ2-7; CDR3: CASSHPPRLAGEGEQYF
V: TRBV10-1; length: 18; J: TRBJ2-3; CDR3: CASSEVSRLAGSTDTQYF
V: TRBV4-2; length: 13; J: TRBJ1-5; CDR3: CASSQERATREHF
V: TRBV6-5; length: 14; J: TRBJ1-4; CDR3: CASTRQSTNEKLFF
V: TRBV12-5; length: 17; J: TRBJ2-1; CDR3: CASGLVIMAGDGNEQFF
V: TRBV9; length: 13; J: TRBJ2-5; CDR3: CASSLAHSETQYF
V: TRBV7-9; length: 14; J: TRBJ2-3; CDR3: CASSPYIRADTQYF
V: TRBV10-3; length: 15; J: TRBJ2-1; CDR3: CAIKGTSGRDNEQFF
V: TRBV4-1; length: 16; J: TRBJ1-5; CDR3: CASSQEGGGGNQPQHF
V: TRBV30; length: 12; J: TRBJ1-2; CDR3: CAWSGVDYGYTF
V: TRBV19; length: 16; J: TRBJ2-2; CDR3: CASSMSRQTNTGELFF
V: TRBV6-5; length: 15; J: TRBJ2-7; CDR3: CASSDGAMGIYEQYF
V: TRBV7-6; length: 16; J: TRBJ1-2; CDR3: CASSRRQGWGNYGYTF
V: TRBV28; length: 12; J: TRBJ2-7; CDR3: CASSFNRVEQYF
V: TRBV7-9; length: 14; J: TRBJ2-5; CDR3: CASSLAVQGETQYF
V: TRBV5-8; length: 11; J: TRBJ2-5; CDR3: CASSPRGAQYF
V: TRBV5-1; length: 18; J: TRBJ2-3; CDR3: CASSLEGRLAGPTDTQYF
V: TRBV28; length: 14; J: TRBJ2-1; CDR3: CASSSFSQGNEQFF
V: TRBV6-5; length: 15; J: TRBJ2-2; CDR3: CASSSFGYRAGELFF
V: TRBV7-8; length: 14; J: TRBJ2-7; CDR3: CASSPRTGGAEQYF
V: TRBV19; length: 14; J: TRBJ2-1; CDR3: CASSISTSGGEQFF
V: TRBV19; length: 15; J: TRBJ1-4; CDR3: CASSLGRTRNEKLFF
V: TRBV5-6; length: 13; J: TRBJ1-2; CDR3: CASSFPGNYGYTF
V: TRBV27; length: 16; J: TRBJ1-5; CDR3: CASSPRQGLSNQPQHF
V: TRBV3-1/TRBV3-2; length: 14; J: TRBJ1-1; CDR3: CASSQVGVGTEAFF
V: TRBV12-3/TRBV12-4; length: 12; J: TRBJ1-2; CDR3: CASSFGGSGYTF